These 27 T cell receptor beta chains were all obtained from the same sample, sequenced in a study of blood T cell repertoires in COVID-19. Produced via immunoSEQ multiplex PCR; TCRdb's table is partial and in-frame only. The sample carries about 79,000 clones, 85% to 90% recorded once. The sequencing sample was made of peripheral blood. Receptors originate from a man in his 70s with active or convalescent COVID-19.

The chain uses TRBV18 and TRBJ1-6; 7 nucleotides match TRBD1. This CDR3 has 14 residues. Germline V gives CDR1 KGHSH, CDR2 LQKENI. The V and J ends lost 2 bases and 7 bases, in that order; junction bases with no gene match: 2. The CDR3 sequence: CASSPGTANSPLHF. The CDR3 DNA reads as TGTGCCAGCTCACCAGGGACAGCGAATTCACCCCTCCACTTT.

The V and J genes are TRBV19 and TRBJ1-2, with 7 nucleotides matching TRBD1. Germline V gene sequence: CDR1 LNHDA, CDR2 SQIVND (reference sequence). V shed 6 bases, J shed 8 bases, and the junction held 18 bases outside the gene matches. The length of the CDR3 is 16 residues. The chain's CDR3 is CASRLTTGARVGGYTF. Here the CDR3 DNA reads TGTGCCAGTAGACTTACTACAGGGGCGAGGGTAGGCGGCTACACCTTC. Based on the CDR3 plus reference TRBV19 and TRBJ1-2, the full variable domain is DGGITQSPKYLFRKEGQNVTLSCEQNLNHDAMYWYRQDPGQGLRLIYYSQIVNDFQKGDIAEGYSVSREKKESFPLTVTSAQKNPTAFYLCASRLTTGARVGGYTFGSGTRLTVV.

This chain links TRBV7-9 with TRBJ1-1, with a weak D call TRBD1 (5 bases). V lost 1 base and J 4 bases, leaving 16 bases between the germline ends. CDR1 is SEHNR, CDR2 FQNEAQ, per germline (reference sequence). This CDR3 is built from 16 residues. The CDR3 coding sequence is TGTGCCAGCAGCTTAGGGCCCCAACTGGGGGGCACTGAAGCTTTCTTT. It yields the protein CASSLGPQLGGTEAFF.

This chain uses TRBV19 with TRBJ2-7; the D gene is possibly TRBD1 (6 bases). The CDR3 spans 13 residues. Trimming took off 6 bases at V and 3 bases at J, with 12 bases between the two ends. From germline, CDR1 is LNHDA and CDR2 SQIVND (reference sequence). Here the CDR3 DNA reads TGTGCCAGTAGGAACCTACAGGGCTACGAGCAGTACTTC. It specifies CASRNLQGYEQYF.

The chain is built from TRBV7-9 and TRBJ2-5; perhaps TRBD1 as D (6 bases). Germline V gene data show CDR1 as SEHNR and CDR2 as FQNEAQ (reference sequence). Deletions cut 2 bases from V and 3 bases from J, with 10 bases between. This CDR3 comprises 14 residues. CDR3 sequence reads: CASSLWTEEETQYF. CDR3 DNA: TGTGCCAGCAGCTTATGGACAGAAGAAGAGACCCAGTACTTC.

The sample holds one count of this clone. The gene calls are TRBV3-1 (or the pseudogene TRBV3-2) and TRBJ2-5; 10 bases map to TRBD2. Germline V lookup: CDR1 LGHDT, CDR2 YNNKEL (reference sequence). The CDR3 consists of 15 residues. With 6 bases clipped from V and 4 bases from J, the junction kept 8 bases outside the gene matches. CDR3 in amino acids: CASSPLAGAGETQYF. Written as DNA, the CDR3 is TGTGCCAGCAGTCCCCTAGCGGGAGCGGGAGAGACCCAGTACTTC.

J is TRBJ1-5 and V is TRBV18; 8 bases align to TRBD1. This CDR3 has 16 amino acids. Per the germline V gene, CDR1 is KGHSH and CDR2 is LQKENI. V lost 6 bases and J lost 0; bases outside the gene matches: 7. The CDR3 nucleotides read TGTGCCAGCTCGCAAGGGACAGGTAATAGCAATCAGCCCCAGCATTTT. As protein: CASSQGTGNSNQPQHF. The full variable domain, completed using reference TRBV18 and TRBJ1-5, is NAGVMQNPRHLVRRRGQEARLRCSPMKGHSHVYWYRQLPEEGLKFMVYLQKENIIDESGMPKERFSAEFPKEGPSILRIQQVVRGDSAAYFCASSQGTGNSNQPQHFGDGTRLSIL.

This sequence joins TRBV28 and TRBJ1-3; TRBD1 might be the D (5 bases). V lost 3 bases to trimming and J lost 3 bases, with 15 bases between them. Germline lookup yields CDR1 MDHEN and CDR2 SYDVKM. This CDR3 has 16 amino acids. Here the CDR3 reads CASSFLLGEDGNTIYF. The CDR3 region has the DNA TGTGCCAGCAGTTTTCTATTGGGGGAGGATGGAAACACCATATATTTT.

The chain couples TRBV7-3 to TRBJ2-2, with a tentative D call TRBD1 (5 bases). CDR1 and CDR2 from the germline V gene are SGHTA and FQGTGA. The CDR3 has 13 amino acids. Trimming left V 5 bases short and J 6 bases short, with 10 bases between. In DNA, the CDR3 is TGTGCCAGCAGCAAAAAAGGGGCCGGGGAGCTGTTTTTT. The encoded protein is CASSKKGAGELFF.

Only one count was recorded for this clone. The chain joins TRBV28 to TRBJ2-1, with 8 bases matching TRBD1. Germline CDR1 MDHEN, CDR2 SYDVKM. Losses at the gene ends were 4 bases for V and 7 bases for J; bases not matched to a gene: 9. CDR3 length equals 15 residues. The CDR3 sequence is CASSYLWTGPNEQFF. The CDR3 DNA follows: TGTGCCAGCAGTTACCTATGGACAGGGCCTAATGAGCAGTTCTTC.

The chain recombines TRBV9 with TRBJ1-1; the match to TRBD1 covers 8 bases. V was pared by 4 bases and J by 3 bases, with 5 bases of the junction left unmatched. Per the germline V gene, CDR1 is SGDLS and CDR2 is YYNGEE. The CDR3 has 14 amino acids. DNA for the CDR3: TGTGCCAGCAGCACGCAGGGGGCGGACACTGAAGCTTTCTTT. It translates to CASSTQGADTEAFF. Full variable domain (rest looked up from reference TRBV9 and TRBJ1-1): DSGVTQTPKHLITATGQRVTLRCSPRSGDLSVYWYQQSLDQGLQFLIQYYNGEERAKGNILERFSAQQFPDLHSELNLSSLELGDSALYFCASSTQGADTEAFFGQGTRLTVV.

This chain uses TRBV5-5 with TRBJ2-3; 7 bases align to TRBD1. This CDR3 is built from 16 residues. Per germline, CDR1 SGHKS and CDR2 YYEKEE (reference sequence). The trim removed 0 bases at V and 2 bases at J, leaving 6 bases unmatched. As DNA, the CDR3 is TGTGCCAGCAGCTTGGCCGCGACAGGGAACACAGATACGCAGTATTTT. It translates to CASSLAATGNTDTQYF.

This clone was seen a single time. CDR3: CASAAGGYTGELFF. For the CDR3, the DNA is TGTGCCAGCGCAGCAGGGGGCTATACCGGGGAGCTGTTTTTT. V is TRBV7-3 and J is TRBJ2-2, with 8 bases that match TRBD1. Germline-derived CDR1 and CDR2 are SGHTA and FQGTGA. Trimming took 8 bases from V and 5 from J; bases not matched to a gene: 7. The CDR3 has 14 amino acids.

The rearrangement uses TRBV5-4 and TRBJ2-3; D call uncertain. V lost 5 bases to trimming and J lost 0 bases, with 16 bases between them. This CDR3 comprises 16 residues. Germline V lookup: CDR1 SGHNT, CDR2 YYREEE (reference sequence). The CDR3: CASRFRHPTSTDTQYF. The CDR3 DNA is TGTGCCAGCAGATTCCGCCATCCGACTAGCACAGATACGCAGTATTTT.

The rearrangement uses TRBV4-3 and TRBJ2-1; D is perhaps TRBD2 (7 bases). Germline assignment: CDR1 LGHNA and CDR2 YSLEER. The germline V and J ends were trimmed by 4 bases and 6 bases, with 19 bases remaining between them. The CDR3 loop spans 16 amino acids. CDR3 sequence reads: CASSPEGGGGANEQFF. The CDR3 region has the DNA TGCGCCAGCAGCCCAGAAGGGGGAGGGGGGGCCAATGAGCAGTTCTTC.

V and J are TRBV24-1 and TRBJ2-3, with TRBD1 matching 8 bases. The CDR3 is 15 amino acids. Trimming removed 4 bases from V and 2 bases from J; junction bases left unmatched: 4. From germline, CDR1 is KGHDR and CDR2 SFDVKD. CDR3: CATSERQGTTDTQYF. The CDR3 bases are TGTGCCACCAGTGAAAGACAGGGGACCACAGATACGCAGTATTTT.

The V and J genes are TRBV30 and TRBJ2-3; D is perhaps TRBD1 (6 bases). The CDR3 is made up of 14 amino acids. Germline assignment: CDR1 GTSNPN and CDR2 SVGIG (reference sequence). Trimming took off 0 bases at V and 3 bases at J, with 10 bases between the two ends. In nucleotides, the CDR3 is TGTGCCTGGAGTGTCAGGGGCGGTACAGATACGCAGTATTTT. This translates into CAWSVRGGTDTQYF.

This clone was picked up a small number of times. This rearrangement joins TRBV7-2 to TRBJ2-7; 8 nucleotides match TRBD2. The CDR3 has 15 residues. Germline V gives CDR1 SGHTA, CDR2 FQGNSA. V trimming: 5 bases; J trimming: 4 bases; junction bases outside the gene matches: 10. DNA of the CDR3: TGTGCCAGCAGCGAAAGGGCGGGAGGAACATACGAGCAGTACTTC. It yields the protein CASSERAGGTYEQYF. The entire variable domain, with the rest obtained from reference TRBV7-2 and TRBJ2-7, is as follows: GAGVSQSPSNKVTEKGKDVELRCDPISGHTALYWYRQSLGQGLEFLIYFQGNSAPDKSGLPSDRFSAERTGGSVSTLTIQRTQQEDSAVYLCASSERAGGTYEQYFGPGTRLTVT.

This clone is medium-sized (0.01 to 0.1%). At the DNA level, this CDR3 is encoded by other sequences in the same sample as well. The J gene is TRBJ1-5, the V gene TRBV30; TRBD1 aligns across 7 bases. CDR1 is GTSNPN and CDR2 is SVGIG in the germline V gene (reference sequence). The CDR3 runs to 13 residues. V shed 2 bases, J shed 4 bases, and the junction held 2 bases outside the gene matches. The CDR3 loop reads CAWSRQGNQPQHF. DNA for the CDR3: TGTGCCTGGAGTCGACAGGGAAATCAGCCCCAGCATTTT.

The CDR3 nucleotides are TGTGCCAGCAGCGTTGGCAGCTCTGGAAACACCATATATTTT. It encodes CASSVGSSGNTIYF. This chain connects TRBV9 to TRBJ1-3; D is uncertain. The CDR3 is made up of 14 amino acids. Germline V lookup: CDR1 SGDLS, CDR2 YYNGEE. V lost 2 bases and J 0 bases, leaving 6 bases between the germline ends. The entire variable domain, with the rest obtained from reference TRBV9 and TRBJ1-3, is as follows: DSGVTQTPKHLITATGQRVTLRCSPRSGDLSVYWYQQSLDQGLQFLIQYYNGEERAKGNILERFSAQQFPDLHSELNLSSLELGDSALYFCASSVGSSGNTIYFGEGSWLTVV.

The chain carries TRBV19 and TRBJ2-2; 8 bases are a match to TRBD1. CDR1 and CDR2 (germline): LNHDA, SQIVND (reference sequence). Trimming removed 10 bases from V and 3 bases from J; junction bases left unmatched: 10. The CDR3 loop spans 15 amino acids. The CDR3 region has the DNA TGTGCCACCGCCCAGGGGGCGCGGGACACCGGGGAGCTGTTTTTT. Translating gives CATAQGARDTGELFF.

The rearrangement uses TRBV15 and TRBJ2-1; maybe TRBD2 (6 bases). The V and J ends lost 0 bases and 2 bases respectively, with 11 bases between them. Per the germline V gene, CDR1 is LNHNV and CDR2 is YYDKDF (reference sequence). The CDR3 has 16 amino acids. The CDR3 region has the DNA TGTGCCACCAGCAGAGAAGGAGGGTTACCCTACAATGAGCAGTTCTTC. Translated, it gives CATSREGGLPYNEQFF.

This rearrangement joins TRBV12-3 or TRBV12-4 to TRBJ2-5; 12 bases fit TRBD2. J gave up 7 bases and V 5 bases, and 2 bases lay outside the gene matches. The CDR3 spans 13 residues. The CDR3 here is CASSQTSGGTQYF. The CDR3 DNA follows: TGTGCCAGCAGTCAGACTAGCGGGGGGACCCAGTACTTC.

This clone was observed once. The chain links TRBV15 to TRBJ2-3, with 13 nucleotides matching TRBD2. The CDR3 has 17 amino acids. Germline V gene sequence: CDR1 LNHNV, CDR2 YYDKDF (reference sequence). V was pared by 2 bases and J by 5 bases, with 7 bases of the junction left unmatched. The CDR3 nucleotides are TGTGCCACCAGCAGACCGGGGACTAGCGGGATCAGAGATACGCAGTATTTT. Translation: CATSRPGTSGIRDTQYF.

The chain carries TRBV6-5 and TRBJ2-5, with a weak D call TRBD1 (6 bases). Trimming removed 0 bases at V and 5 bases at J, with 16 bases between. The length of the CDR3 is 16 residues. Germline V lookup: CDR1 MNHEY, CDR2 SVGAGI. As DNA, the CDR3 is TGTGCCAGCAGTTACTCGGGGGCACCCCTGCGGGAGACCCAGTACTTC. It translates to CASSYSGAPLRETQYF.

This clone was picked up a small number of times. The chain employs TRBV19 and TRBJ1-6, with TRBD1 matching 7 bases. Germline V gene sequence: CDR1 LNHDA, CDR2 SQIVND (reference sequence). The CDR3 is 17 residues long. Trimming removed 4 bases from V and 7 bases from J; junction bases left unmatched: 13. The CDR3 region is CASSRAGWDSRNSPLHF. CDR3 nucleotide sequence: TGTGCCAGTAGTAGAGCCGGGTGGGACAGCAGGAATTCACCCCTCCACTTT.

The V call is TRBV5-1, the J call TRBJ2-6; 9 bases map to TRBD1. Germline V gene lookup returns CDR1 SGHRS and CDR2 YFSETQ. Unmatched junction bases numbered 7, after V lost 3 bases and J lost 0 bases. The length of the CDR3 is 18 residues. The CDR3 bases are TGCGCCAGCAGCTGGGACAGGGCCCTTAGCTCTGGGGCCAACGTCCTGACTTTC. It yields the protein CASSWDRALSSGANVLTF.